The clone carrying this T cell receptor (beta chain) was found many times. Its target is not known. The data were taken from a study of post-analysis software for immune sequencing data. Notes on the study in general: With TRBV5-6, TRBV5-1 and TRBV20-1 included, 4 or 5 TRBV segments were more frequent in patients than in controls. By F measure, samples from a shared preparation batch strongly co-clustered.

The germline CDR1 and CDR2 sequences are SGHRS and YFSETQ. Trimming took 7 bases from V and 0 from J, leaving 7 bases between them. The length of the CDR3 is 12 residues. Unique molecular identifiers featured in each of the TCR beta cDNA libraries. TCRdb recomputed calls from the PCR reads with MiXCR, one row per CDR3 protein. The repertoire holds some 260,000 distinct CDR3 sequences, 36% seen once, with 4% to 6% in the top ten. This clonotype was obtained from a girl aged 10-17 years with multiple sclerosis. V usage is TRBV5-1 and J usage is TRBJ2-5; D might be TRBD1 (5 bases). Sequenced material: blood. The CDR3 loop is CASARDQETQYF. Here the CDR3 DNA reads TGCGCCAGCGCCAGGGACCAAGAGACCCAGTACTTC.